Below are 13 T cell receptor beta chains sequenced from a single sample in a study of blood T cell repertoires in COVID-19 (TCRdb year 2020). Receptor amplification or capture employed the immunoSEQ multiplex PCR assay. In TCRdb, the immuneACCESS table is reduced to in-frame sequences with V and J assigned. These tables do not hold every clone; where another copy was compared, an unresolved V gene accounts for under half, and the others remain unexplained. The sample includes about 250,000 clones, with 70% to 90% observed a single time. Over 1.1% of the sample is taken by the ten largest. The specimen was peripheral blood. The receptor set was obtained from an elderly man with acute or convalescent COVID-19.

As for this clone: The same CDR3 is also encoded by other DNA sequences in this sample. The CDR3 nucleotides are TGTGCCAGCAGTTTACAGGGGCCCAACTATGGCTACACCTTC. Translated: CASSLQGPNYGYTF. The chain links TRBV27 to TRBJ1-2, with a weak D call TRBD1 (6 bases). Trimming cost V 2 bases and J 2 bases, with 9 bases left between them. Germline CDR1 reads MNHEY; CDR2 reads SMNVEV (reference sequence). CDR3 length: 14 residues.

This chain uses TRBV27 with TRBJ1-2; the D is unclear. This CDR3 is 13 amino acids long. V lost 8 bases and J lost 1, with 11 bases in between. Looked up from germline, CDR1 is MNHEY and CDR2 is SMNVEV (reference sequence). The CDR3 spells CASAWAVNYGYTF. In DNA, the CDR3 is TGTGCCAGCGCTTGGGCAGTTAACTATGGCTACACCTTC.

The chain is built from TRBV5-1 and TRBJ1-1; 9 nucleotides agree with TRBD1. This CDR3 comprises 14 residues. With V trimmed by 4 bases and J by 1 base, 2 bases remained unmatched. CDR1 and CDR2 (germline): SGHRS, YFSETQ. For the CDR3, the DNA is TGCGCCAGCAGCCGGGGACAGGGGAACACTGAAGCTTTCTTT. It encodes CASSRGQGNTEAFF.

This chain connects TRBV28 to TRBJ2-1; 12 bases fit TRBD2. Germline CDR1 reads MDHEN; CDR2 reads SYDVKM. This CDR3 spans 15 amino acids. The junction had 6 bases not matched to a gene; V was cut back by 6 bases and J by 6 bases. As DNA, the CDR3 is TGTGCCAGCAGACCCCTAGCGGGAGGGTCCAATGAGCAGTTCTTC. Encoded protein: CASRPLAGGSNEQFF.

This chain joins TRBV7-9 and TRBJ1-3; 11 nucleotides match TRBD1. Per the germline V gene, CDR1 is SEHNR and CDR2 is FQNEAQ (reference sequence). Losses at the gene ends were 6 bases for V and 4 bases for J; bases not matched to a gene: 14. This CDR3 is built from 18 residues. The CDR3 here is CASSYRGQGALGGNTIYF. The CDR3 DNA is TGTGCCAGCAGTTATAGAGGACAGGGGGCGCTGGGAGGAAACACCATATATTTT.

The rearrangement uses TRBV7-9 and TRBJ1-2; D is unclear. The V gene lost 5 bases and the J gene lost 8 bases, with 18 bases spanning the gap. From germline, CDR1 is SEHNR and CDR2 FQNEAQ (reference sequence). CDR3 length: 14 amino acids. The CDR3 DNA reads TGTGCCAGCAGCCCTCGACTCGATACGGGGGGCTACACCTTC. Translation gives CASSPRLDTGGYTF.

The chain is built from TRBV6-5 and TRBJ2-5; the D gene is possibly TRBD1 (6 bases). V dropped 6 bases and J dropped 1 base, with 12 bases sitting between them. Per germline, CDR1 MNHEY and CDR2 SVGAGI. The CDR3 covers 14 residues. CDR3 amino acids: CASRTGMAQETQYF. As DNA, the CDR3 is TGTGCCAGCAGAACAGGGATGGCCCAAGAGACCCAGTACTTC.

The CDR3 here is CASRPRDRLSYGYTF. The CDR3 nucleotides are TGTGCCAGCAGGCCCCGGGACAGATTATCATATGGCTACACCTTC. The chain uses TRBV6-5 and TRBJ1-2, with 7 bases matching TRBD1. Germline V gene data show CDR1 as MNHEY and CDR2 as SVGAGI. This CDR3 has 15 residues. V shed 6 bases and J 5 bases; nucleotides not matched to a gene: 12.

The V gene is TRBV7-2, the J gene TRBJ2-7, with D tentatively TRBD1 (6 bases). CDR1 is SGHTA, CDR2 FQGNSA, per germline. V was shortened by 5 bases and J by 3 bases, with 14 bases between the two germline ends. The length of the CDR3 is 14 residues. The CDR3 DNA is TGTGCCAGCAGCCAACGCAGGGGCTACTACGAGCAGTACTTC. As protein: CASSQRRGYYEQYF.

The CDR3 DNA follows: TGTGCCAGCATCCCCGATAGCTGGGAGACCCAGTACTTC. Translating gives CASIPDSWETQYF. The chain joins TRBV7-2 to TRBJ2-5; D is uncertain. V shed 7 bases and J shed 5 bases, with 14 bases lying between them. The length of the CDR3 is 13 residues. Germline loops: CDR1 SGHTA, CDR2 FQGNSA.

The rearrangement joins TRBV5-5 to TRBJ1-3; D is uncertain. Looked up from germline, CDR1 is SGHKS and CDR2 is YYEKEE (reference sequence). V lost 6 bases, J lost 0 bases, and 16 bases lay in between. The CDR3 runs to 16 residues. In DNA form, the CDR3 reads TGTGCCAGCAACTTTGATGCGGCAGTCTCTGGAAACACCATATATTTT. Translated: CASNFDAAVSGNTIYF.

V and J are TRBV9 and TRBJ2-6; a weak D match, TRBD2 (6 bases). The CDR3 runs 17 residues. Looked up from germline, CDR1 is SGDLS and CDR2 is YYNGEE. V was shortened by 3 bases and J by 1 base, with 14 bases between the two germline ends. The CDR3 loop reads CASSGTGEKSGANVLTF. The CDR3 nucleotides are TGTGCCAGCAGCGGAACGGGAGAAAAGTCTGGGGCCAACGTCCTGACTTTC. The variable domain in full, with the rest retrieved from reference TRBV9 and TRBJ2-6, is DSGVTQTPKHLITATGQRVTLRCSPRSGDLSVYWYQQSLDQGLQFLIQYYNGEERAKGNILERFSAQQFPDLHSELNLSSLELGDSALYFCASSGTGEKSGANVLTFGAGSRLTVL.

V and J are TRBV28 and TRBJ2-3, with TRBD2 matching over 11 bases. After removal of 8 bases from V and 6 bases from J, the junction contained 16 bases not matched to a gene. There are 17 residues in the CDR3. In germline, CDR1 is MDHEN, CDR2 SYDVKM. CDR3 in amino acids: CASGPSLGTSGPDTQYF. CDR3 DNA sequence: TGTGCCAGCGGACCCAGCCTCGGGACTAGCGGTCCGGATACGCAGTATTTT.